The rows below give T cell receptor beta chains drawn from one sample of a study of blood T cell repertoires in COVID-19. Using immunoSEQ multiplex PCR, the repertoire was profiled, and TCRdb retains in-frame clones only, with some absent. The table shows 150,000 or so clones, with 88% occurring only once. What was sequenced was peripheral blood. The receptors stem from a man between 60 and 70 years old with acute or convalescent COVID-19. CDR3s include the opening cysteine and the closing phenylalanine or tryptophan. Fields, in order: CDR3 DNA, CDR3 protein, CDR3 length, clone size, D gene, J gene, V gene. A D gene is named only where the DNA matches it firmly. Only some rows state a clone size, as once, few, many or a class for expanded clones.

TGTGCCAGCAGCTTACATCACACAGGGGACTATGGCTACACCTTC CASSLHHTGDYGYTF 15 - TRBD1 TRBJ1-2 TRBV7-8
TGTGCCAGCAAAACGGCTAGCGGGACTAGCACAGATACGCAGTATTTT CASKTASGTSTDTQYF 16 - TRBD2 TRBJ2-3 TRBV2
TGTGCCAGCAGCCATAGGGGCGGGAGGGCCTACGAGCAGTACTTC CASSHRGGRAYEQYF 15 - TRBD2 TRBJ2-7 TRBV4-2
TGTGCCAGCAGTTTGGTCAGTTCACCAACTAATGAAAAACTGTTTTTT CASSLVSSPTNEKLFF 16 - - TRBJ1-4 TRBV28
TGTGCCATCAGTCCGGGACAGGGGGTGCGGGAAAAACTGTTTTTT CAISPGQGVREKLFF 15 few TRBD1 TRBJ1-4 TRBV10-3
TGTGCCACCAGTGATGAGACAGGGGTAAATGGCTACACCTTC CATSDETGVNGYTF 14 - TRBD1 TRBJ1-2 TRBV24-1
TGTGCCAGCCGCGCAGGGGGTGGAGAGACCCAGTACTTC CASRAGGGETQYF 13 - TRBD1 TRBJ2-5 TRBV11-3
TGCGCCAGCAGCTTGCAGGGGATGAACACTGAAGCTTTCTTT CASSLQGMNTEAFF 14 - - TRBJ1-1 TRBV5-1
TGTGCCAGCAGCCAAAGGGACAGGGGGACAGATACGCAGTATTTT CASSQRDRGTDTQYF 15 - TRBD1 TRBJ2-3 TRBV3-1/TRBV3-2
TGCGCCAGCAGGGTGGGACAGGACAACACTGAAGCTTTCTTT CASRVGQDNTEAFF 14 - TRBD1 TRBJ1-1 TRBV5-1
TGTGCCAGCAGCTTAGCGCGGAATTACTATGGCTACACCTTC CASSLARNYYGYTF 14 - - TRBJ1-2 TRBV7-2
TGTGCCAGCAGCCCCAAGGGAGGAGAAAAACTGTTTTTT CASSPKGGEKLFF 13 - - TRBJ1-4 TRBV6-5
TGTGCCACCAGTTCGGGAAGGAGAAACATTCAGTACTTC CATSSGRRNIQYF 13 - - TRBJ2-4 TRBV24-1
TGCGCCAGCAGCTTGGATGGAGGGGTAGGGCAGCCCCAGCATTTT CASSLDGGVGQPQHF 15 - - TRBJ1-5 TRBV5-1
TGTGCCAGCAGCTCGGGACAGAAGACAGATACGCAGTATTTT CASSSGQKTDTQYF 14 - TRBD1 TRBJ2-3 TRBV11-1
TGTGCCAGCAGTTCCTCCGGGACAGGCTACACTGAAGCTTTCTTT CASSSSGTGYTEAFF 15 - TRBD1 TRBJ1-1 TRBV6-5
TGTGCCAGCAGCTTACCTGGACAGGGGACTCTGAGCTCCTACAATGAGCAGTTCTTC CASSLPGQGTLSSYNEQFF 19 - TRBD1 TRBJ2-1 TRBV11-3
TGTGCCAGCAGTACCGGGACAGGGGTTCAGCCCCAGCATTTT CASSTGTGVQPQHF 14 - TRBD1 TRBJ1-5 TRBV6-2/TRBV6-3
TGTGCCACGTCGCAGCGGGATTCTGGAAATGAGCAGTTCTTC CATSQRDSGNEQFF 14 - TRBD2 TRBJ2-1 TRBV10-3
TGTGCCAGCTGGAGGCTGAACACTGAAGCTTTCTTT CASWRLNTEAFF 12 - - TRBJ1-1 TRBV6-5
TGTGCCAGCAGTCCGGGACTAGCGGGAGTCTACAATGAGCAGTTCTTC CASSPGLAGVYNEQFF 16 - TRBD2 TRBJ2-1 TRBV27
TGTGCCAGCAGTTTATCGCCCAGGGCCTATGGCTACACCTTC CASSLSPRAYGYTF 14 - - TRBJ1-2 TRBV27
TGTGCCAGTAGTATAGGGCCCAATCAGCCCCAGCATTTT CASSIGPNQPQHF 13 - - TRBJ1-5 TRBV19
TGTGCCAGCAGCTCAGGACTAGCGGGACAGTTTAACATTCAGTACTTC CASSSGLAGQFNIQYF 16 - TRBD2 TRBJ2-4 TRBV11-3
TGTGCCAGCAGCTTGGACAGGGGGCTATGGCAGCCCCAGCATTTT CASSLDRGLWQPQHF 15 - TRBD1 TRBJ1-5 TRBV5-6
TGTGCCAGCAGCCTAAGGACAGGGTTTAACTATGGCTACACCTTC CASSLRTGFNYGYTF 15 - TRBD1 TRBJ1-2 TRBV5-4